This TCR beta chain was sequenced during a study of shared clonotypes between healthy human individuals (dated by TCRdb to about 2020). For context, the study as a whole: A few men and two women, aged 18 to 49 years, made up the cohort. For each donor, three plates each were used for CD4 naive and CD4 memory, two plates were used for CD8 naive, and one plate was used for CD8 memory. The study deeply sequenced blood TCR repertoires of about five healthy adults to estimate repertoire size and the extent of clonotype sharing between individuals. Libraries were prepared and TCR repertoires were sequenced by different laboratories using diverse techniques, in order to increase sequencing depth and limit assay-specific biases. Leukapheresis yielded between about 0.85 and 10 billion PBMCs per donor.

V is clipped by 8 bases and J by 8 bases, and the sequence between their germline boundaries is 12 bases long. CDR1 and CDR2, per the germline V gene, are SGHTA and FQGTGA. The CDR3 goes from the cysteine to the phenylalanine over 12 residues. Only the CDR3 DNA is retained, 36 bases long and in frame from the first base. Findings and caveats that apply to the study as a whole: Across a few donors, around 5% of naive CD4, around 3.3% of naive CD8, 2.3% of memory CD4, and 0.4% to 0.45% of memory CD8 clonotypes were shared. Sampling was restricted to blood, and TCR repertoires in tissues likely differ from the TCR repertoires found in blood. Rarefaction of sorted-subset datasets indicated incomplete sequencing despite the large sequencing depth. The genetic and exposure-history diversity represented was limited by the small number of donors. Estimated clonotype richness was generally larger for naive than for memory subsets. Pairwise subsampling indicated that sequencing depth was expected to affect the degree of clonotype sharing among donors. Compared with non-shared clonotypes, clonotypes shared by all four sorted-subset donors had higher generation probabilities.

On this clone: The target of this receptor is not known. The input lacks base qualities; no much larger clone sits a single base away.

Using the deep immunoSEQ assay, TCR CDR3 regions were amplified from genomic DNA by multiplex PCR. Genomic DNA extracted from each cell subset was distributed evenly over all wells of several immunoSEQ 96-well plates, and each plate served as one replicate. Each replicate PCR for sorted subsets received about 210 ng genomic DNA, equal to tens of thousands of T cell genomes. Purified libraries were quantified with a Qubit 3.0 fluorometer, sized on a Bioanalyzer 2100, and re-quantified with the KAPA Library Quantification kit. Every immunoSEQ 96-well plate was sequenced on a separate single-read 150-cycle Illumina NextSeq 550 flow cell. In the paper's pipeline: Because the immunoSEQ output included only junctional sequences and no quality scores, the filtering could not be the same as the filtering used for full-length reads. To assign V/J genes and CDR3, sequences were annotated using PyIR, a Python wrapper for IgBLAST v1.9, with IMGT germline references. Reads with weak V/J assignments (E-value above 1e-6), missing CDR3, stop codons, out-of-frame junctions, or ambiguous translated residues were removed. V3J clonotypes were defined as sequences sharing an identical inferred V gene, J gene, and CDR3 amino acid sequence. Percentage overlap between repertoires was computed as shared unique clonotypes divided by the size of the smaller repertoire. Three approaches were used to assess repertoire richness: RTK rarefaction, the Chao1 estimator, and Recon v2.1 estimates of unobserved clonotypes. For all TCRbeta clonotypes obtained by the gDNA method from a handful of donors, generation probabilities were computed with OLGA. This is the immuneACCESS table as TCRdb keeps it, with only in-frame sequences that have V and J called. A part of the clones is gone; compared with another copy, unresolved V genes explain less than half, and the rest is unexplained. The DNA gave D and trimming, while V, J and clone size come from that table. This sample gives around 2,000,000 clones in total; under 95% of them show up just once. The biggest ten clones account for roughly 1.8% of the sample.

For the CD8 naive samples, CD45RO-negative cells were positively selected for CCR7, yielding a CD45RA+CCR7+ population from which TemRA cells were excluded. The donors were healthy, HIV-negative adults with no recently reported acute infections or vaccinations. Every donor was a Caucasian adult residing in Nashville, Tennessee, USA. Blood was collected by leukapheresis, and PBMCs were isolated by Ficoll-Histopaque density gradient centrifugation and then cryopreserved in liquid nitrogen vapor phase. Analytical flow cytometry was used to check the purity and quantity of every magnetically sorted T cell population. From each sorted fraction, genomic DNA was isolated and quantified by UV absorbance on a Nanodrop 2000c.

Sequencing used naive CD8+ T cells from PBMCs. The intended sense of this specimen's cell subset or site label: CD45RA+CCR7+. This receptor was identified in a man younger than 35 in good health. Some clones in this sample may be carry-over from other donors' samples. The chain was built from TRBV7-3 and TRBJ2-2; there is no confident call for the D gene. The DNA reads TGTGCCAGCGCCTCCCGTGGGGGGGAGCTGTTTTTT. It codes for CASASRGGELFF.